This TCR beta chain comes out of a study of identical twins. TCRdb used MiXCR to reprocess the 5' RACE reads, holding one entry per CDR3 protein. The data hold roughly 690,000 distinct CDR3 sequences, with roughly 6% observed a single time. This clonotype was counted between two and nine times. The specimen was naive T cells sorted from blood. The sequence was obtained from a man younger than 35 in good health.

DNA for the CDR3: TGCGCCAGCAGCCACGAGCAAGGAAACCTCCTCCACTTT. This codes for CASSHEQGNLLHF. The V gene is TRBV5-1, the J gene TRBJ1-6; D gene uncertain. CDR3 length: 13 residues. V gave up 4 bases and J gave up 15 bases, with 17 bases separating them. Germline CDR1 SGHRS, CDR2 YFSETQ.